The table lists the clone carrying this TCR beta chain with many counts. Its antigen is not known. Stated time point: patch test 3, about 24 weeks after DPC sensitization. Treatment noted: therapeutic diphenylcyclopropenone sensitization with weekly scalp DPC. Blood draws came first, before each patch test. A single record per CDR3 protein comes from TCRdb applying MiXCR to the RACE reads. The table shows some 71,000 distinct CDR3 sequences, with around 10% occurring only once. This sample was included in a study of human T cells and chemical hapten exposure. Study summary: Diphenylcyclopropenone was applied weekly to patients' scalps across the roughly 23-week study. Regarding the study as a whole: The donors suffered from alopecia, so their immune response may not match that of healthy people.

Trimming pared 5 bases from V and 4 bases from J, leaving 12 bases between. The CDR3 extends over 14 amino acids. Germline CDR1 reads SGHRS; CDR2 reads YFSETQ. The V and J genes are TRBV5-1 and TRBJ1-4; maybe TRBD1 (5 bases). This clonotype originated in a woman in her 50s with alopecia areata. Some clones in this sample may be carry-over from other donors' samples. This sample comprised whole blood, obtained in connection with sensitization to the hapten diphenylcyclopropenone (DPC). CDR3: CASRDGASNEKLFF. The DNA for the CDR3 is TGCGCCAGCAGGGATGGGGCTAGTAATGAAAAACTGTTTTTT. Drawing the rest from reference TRBV5-1 and TRBJ1-4, the complete variable domain is KAGVTQTPRYLIKTRGQQVTLSCSPISGHRSVSWYQQTPGQGLQFLFEYFSETQRNKGNFPGRFSGRQFSNSRSEMNVSTLELGDSALYLCASRDGASNEKLFFGSGTQLSVL.